These T cell receptor beta chains were read from a single sample in a study of early T cells in non-severe SARS-CoV-2 infection. TCRdb recomputed calls from the 5' RACE reads with MiXCR, one row per CDR3 protein. The sample records some 27,000 distinct CDR3 sequences, about 5% being singletons. The sequencing input was whole blood. All receptors come from an adult who was a healthcare worker with PCR-confirmed SARS-CoV-2 infection or an uninfected control (not recorded which). CDR3s include the opening cysteine and the closing phenylalanine or tryptophan. A D gene is named only where the DNA matches it firmly. Clone size appears in some rows only: once, few, many, or a class for an expanded clone.

CDR3 length,J gene,V gene,D gene,clone size,CDR3 DNA,CDR3 protein
15,TRBJ1-3,TRBV6-6,NA,many,TGTGCCAGCAGTTATGAAAGGCCACCTGGAAACACCATATATTTT,CASSYERPPGNTIYF
14,TRBJ2-3,TRBV20-1,TRBD2,few,TGCAGTGCGGCCCAAGCGGGAGGGACAGATACGCAGTATTTT,CSAAQAGGTDTQYF
15,TRBJ2-3,TRBV7-2,NA,NA,TGTGCCAGCAGCTTAGGAACTAGGATCATGGGTACGCAGTATTTT,CASSLGTRIMGTQYF
15,TRBJ1-6,TRBV28,TRBD1,many,TGTGCCAGCAGTTTGGCGGACAGGGGTAATTCACCCCTCCACTTT,CASSLADRGNSPLHF
15,TRBJ2-5,TRBV5-1,TRBD2,many,TGCGCCAGCAGCTTGCGGAGCGGGGAAAGGGAGACCCAGTACTTC,CASSLRSGERETQYF
12,TRBJ1-2,TRBV12-3/TRBV12-4,NA,few,TGTGCCAGCAGTTTAGCTCAATATGGCTACACCTTC,CASSLAQYGYTF
14,TRBJ2-3,TRBV20-1,NA,few,TGCAGTGCTTTCTTATCGAGGGGCACAGATACGCAGTATTTT,CSAFLSRGTDTQYF
18,TRBJ2-3,TRBV4-1,NA,NA,TGCGCCAGCAGCCATCTACCTCAGCCAGGGGCCAACACAGATACGCAGTATTTT,CASSHLPQPGANTDTQYF
12,TRBJ2-5,TRBV29-1,NA,NA,TGCAGCGTTTTTGTTAACCAAGAGACCCAGTACTTC,CSVFVNQETQYF
15,TRBJ1-2,TRBV5-1,NA,many,TGCGCCAGCAGCTTGGGGGGCACATCTAACTATGGCTACACCTTC,CASSLGGTSNYGYTF
14,TRBJ1-5,TRBV30,TRBD1,many,TGTGCCTGGAAGGATACAGGGGAGGGCCAGCCCCAGCATTTT,CAWKDTGEGQPQHF
13,TRBJ2-1,TRBV27,NA,many,TGTGCCAGCAGTCCTCTAGAGGGCAATGAGCAGTTCTTC,CASSPLEGNEQFF
14,TRBJ2-5,TRBV2,NA,many,TGTGCCAGCAGTTCCGGCCCCCTCCGGGAGACCCAGTACTTC,CASSSGPLRETQYF
16,TRBJ2-1,TRBV6-5,NA,NA,TGTGCCAGCAGTTACTTTTGGAGCCCCTCCTACAATGAGCAGTTCTTC,CASSYFWSPSYNEQFF
16,TRBJ2-3,TRBV7-3,TRBD2,NA,TGTGCCAGCAGCTCCGGACTAGCGGACCGCACAGATACGCAGTATTTT,CASSSGLADRTDTQYF
14,TRBJ1-1,TRBV12-3/TRBV12-4,NA,few,TGTGCCAGCAGTTTACGGCAGGGGCCCTTTGAAGCTTTCTTT,CASSLRQGPFEAFF
14,TRBJ2-7,TRBV9,NA,few,TGTGCCAGCAGCGTCACCGGGACCACCTACGAGCAGTACTTC,CASSVTGTTYEQYF
17,TRBJ2-5,TRBV5-1,NA,many,TGCGCCAGCAGCTTGGGCGTAGGGGGGAACCTCCAAGAGACCCAGTACTTC,CASSLGVGGNLQETQYF
13,TRBJ1-2,TRBV19,TRBD1,many,TGTGCCAGTAGCTCGGACAGGGTAAAGGGCTACACCTTC,CASSSDRVKGYTF
15,TRBJ2-2,TRBV15,NA,few,TGTGCCACCCTACATTCGGGGTCGGGCACCGGGGAGCTGTTTTTT,CATLHSGSGTGELFF
15,TRBJ2-1,TRBV2,NA,many,TGTGCCAGCCGGAGACAGAGCAGCTCCTACAATGAGCAGTTCTTC,CASRRQSSSYNEQFF
13,TRBJ1-5,TRBV20-1,TRBD1,medium-sized,TGCAGTGCTAACAGGGGGCTTAATCAGCCCCAGCATTTT,CSANRGLNQPQHF